This T cell receptor (beta chain) was found in a study of T cell repertoires in cytomegalovirus infection (dated by TCRdb to between 2018 and 2021). The study in broad terms: The HLA type of each donor mattered for the analysis, because public TCR beta signatures pointed to carriage of CMV infection along with the matching HLA type.

Sequencing instrument: Illumina HiSeq 1500. The public reads were reanalyzed by TCRdb: fastp trimming at Q25, MiXCR alignment, in-frame beta chains only. Here each entry gathers all rows of one CDR3 protein and keeps the most common genes and DNA. The sample data list around 180,000 distinct CDR3 sequences, and 28% of these were observed just once. 30% to 35% of the sample belongs to the ten largest clones. This clonotype occurred a few times. What antigen it recognizes has not been identified. The record has no base qualities; no much larger clone is one base away. V lost 4 bases and J lost 8 bases, and the count of bases not matched to a germline gene is 5. CDR1 and CDR2 are drawn from the germline V gene: SGHTA, FQGTGA. The CDR3 contains 14 residues, cysteine and phenylalanine counted. Only the CDR3 region is kept as DNA, spanning 42 bases read in frame from base 1. Broader findings and caveats from the paper: The ex vivo response was dominated by HLA-C-restricted CMV-specific TCR beta clonotypes, and the single most frequent clonotype in two of eight donors was supplied by these HLA-C-restricted clonotypes. Carriers of CMV infection plus the relevant HLA type were discriminated by the cumulative frequency of public TCR beta family members in the study cohort and in an independent roughly 400-donor cohort.

Sequenced sample: PBMCs. This receptor was taken from a human donor in good health (CMV status not recorded). Some clones in this sample may be carry-over from other donors' samples. The chain is made from TRBV7-3 and TRBJ2-1; 10 nucleotides in the junction match TRBD1. The CDR3 region reads CASSSTGGWDEQFF. The sequence in DNA is TGTGCCAGCAGCTCGACAGGGGGCTGGGATGAGCAGTTCTTC.